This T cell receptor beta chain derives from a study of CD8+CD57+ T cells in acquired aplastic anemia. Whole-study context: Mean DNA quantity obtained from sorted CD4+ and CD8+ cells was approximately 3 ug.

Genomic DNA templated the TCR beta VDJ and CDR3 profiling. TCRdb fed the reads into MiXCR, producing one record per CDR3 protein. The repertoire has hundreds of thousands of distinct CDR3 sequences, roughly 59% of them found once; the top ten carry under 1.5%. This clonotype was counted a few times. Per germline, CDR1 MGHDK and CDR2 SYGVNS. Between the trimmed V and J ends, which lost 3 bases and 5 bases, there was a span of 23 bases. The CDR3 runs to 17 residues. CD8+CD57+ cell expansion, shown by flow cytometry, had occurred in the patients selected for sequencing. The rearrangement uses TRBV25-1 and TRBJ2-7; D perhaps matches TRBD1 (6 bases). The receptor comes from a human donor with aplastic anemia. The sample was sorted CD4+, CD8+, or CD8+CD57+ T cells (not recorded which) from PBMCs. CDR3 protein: CASSDLDWDTVVHEQYF. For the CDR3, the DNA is TGTGCCAGCAGTGACCTGGACTGGGACACCGTTGTACACGAGCAGTACTTC.